This T cell receptor (beta chain) was sequenced for a study of blood T cell repertoires in COVID-19. Turning to the study itself: T cells, B-cell-depleted T cells, or PBMCs supplied cDNA or gDNA.

Only in-frame clones appear in the TCRdb table, and some are missing; sequencing was by immunoSEQ multiplex PCR. The repertoire holds approximately 200,000 clones, just under 85% seen once, with 6.9% in the top ten. This clone was observed once. CDR1 is PRHDT and CDR2 is FYEKMQ in the germline V gene (reference sequence). Trimming took off 0 bases at V and 0 bases at J, with 12 bases between the two ends. The CDR3 contains 17 residues. Sequenced input: peripheral blood. The rearrangement joins TRBV13 to TRBJ2-4; a possible D gene is TRBD1 (6 bases). The TCR was taken from a human donor with acute or convalescent COVID-19. The donor label of this sample is uncertain. CDR3 sequence (DNA): TGTGCCAGCAGCTTAGGCGGGACAACCCTAGCCAAAAACATTCAGTACTTC. The encoded protein is CASSLGGTTLAKNIQYF.